This TCR beta chain derives from a study of shared clonotypes between healthy human individuals. Across the whole study: There were three CD4 naive, three CD4 memory, two CD8 naive and one CD8 memory plates per donor.

Trimming took 1 base from V and 1 from J, leaving 14 bases between them. The CDR3 has 16 residues. Germline loops: CDR1 MNHNS, CDR2 SASEGT. Profiling relied on immunoSEQ multiplex PCR, and the TCRdb table lists in-frame clones only, not all of them. The sample shows millions of clones, just over 90% of them seen only once. CD45RO-negative, CCR7-positively selected cells formed the naive CD8 fraction, excluding terminally differentiated effector memory CD45RA+ cells. This TCR was sampled from a man between 18 and 35 years old in good health. Some clones in this sample may be carry-over from other donors' samples. Material: naive CD8+ T cells from PBMCs. The chain recombines TRBV6-1 with TRBJ2-7; maybe TRBD2 (6 bases). CDR3 coding DNA: TGTGCCAGCAGTGAAGACTTTAGCGGTTCATCCTACGAGCAGTACTTC. This codes for CASSEDFSGSSYEQYF.